This is a list of T cell receptor beta chains from one sample in a study of monozygotic twins with inflammatory bowel disease. TCRdb reprocessed the 5' RACE reads, keeping one entry per CDR3 protein, no DNA. The data include about 330,000 distinct CDR3 sequences; the top ten clones carry 2%. The specimen sequenced was blood. The source of these receptors is a human donor with ulcerative colitis or Crohn's disease, or a healthy co-twin of an affected twin (not recorded which). Each CDR3 is given with its conserved first and last residue.

J: TRBJ2-5; V: TRBV13; CDR3: CASSLGGQFQETQYF
J: TRBJ1-2; V: TRBV5-5; CDR3: CASREPGQPYGYTF
J: TRBJ1-5; V: TRBV20-1; CDR3: CSASWTGDLNQPQHF
J: TRBJ1-2; V: TRBV5-5; CDR3: CASSLSGGGYGYTF
J: TRBJ1-4; V: TRBV6-1; CDR3: CASSRQTRTDEKLFF
J: TRBJ2-1; V: TRBV24-1; CDR3: CATSGSGGSYDEQFF
J: TRBJ2-7; V: TRBV20-1; CDR3: CSARGEGAAYEQYF
J: TRBJ1-2; V: TRBV10-3; CDR3: CAISEGAQALYGYTF
J: TRBJ2-5; V: TRBV29-1; CDR3: CSVERLGVDQETQYF
J: TRBJ2-2; V: TRBV11-1; CDR3: CASSLRARTPLNTGELFF
J: TRBJ2-5; V: TRBV20-1; CDR3: CSASEVQETQYF
J: TRBJ2-5; V: TRBV7-6; CDR3: CASSRTGPKETQYF
J: TRBJ1-5; V: TRBV10-1; CDR3: CASKLGGPYINQPQHF
J: TRBJ2-6; V: TRBV7-8; CDR3: CASSSSGIGGANVLTF
J: TRBJ1-3; V: TRBV4-1; CDR3: CASSQGTGRFSFRTIYF
J: TRBJ2-1; V: TRBV4-1; CDR3: CASSPYREGNEQFF
J: TRBJ2-3; V: TRBV5-1; CDR3: CASSGTGKLTDTQYF
J: TRBJ1-1; V: TRBV28; CDR3: CASSLFGEAFF
J: TRBJ2-7; V: TRBV5-6; CDR3: CASSSPGWGQGIYEQYF
J: TRBJ1-5; V: TRBV7-2; CDR3: CASSPGPLLSQPQHF
J: TRBJ2-6; V: TRBV19; CDR3: CASKRSGANVLTF
J: TRBJ2-2; V: TRBV6-1; CDR3: CASNKDRVNTGELFF
J: TRBJ2-7; V: TRBV20-1; CDR3: CSARDIRDSSFPSEQYF
J: TRBJ2-2; V: TRBV27; CDR3: CASSLTDFTGELFF
J: TRBJ2-5; V: TRBV20-1; CDR3: CSAVTGLAPQETQYF
J: TRBJ2-7; V: TRBV5-1; CDR3: CASSMGGNYEQYF
J: TRBJ2-5; V: TRBV11-3; CDR3: CALSGSMETQYF
J: TRBJ1-5; V: TRBV27; CDR3: CASSGGYSNQPQHF
J: TRBJ2-2; V: TRBV30; CDR3: CAWSVRAGELFF
J: TRBJ2-7; V: TRBV27; CDR3: CASSLAGGHAEQYF
J: TRBJ1-3; V: TRBV19; CDR3: CASSKGSGNTIYF
J: TRBJ1-2; V: TRBV7-9; CDR3: CASSPDGTISNYGYTF
J: TRBJ2-2; V: TRBV10-3; CDR3: CAIRGMAANTGELFF
J: TRBJ2-3; V: TRBV20-1; CDR3: CSAGGTSGRDTQYF
J: TRBJ1-4; V: TRBV20-1; CDR3: CSAMNAQTGKLFF
J: TRBJ1-2; V: TRBV3-1; CDR3: CASSQGGWDYTF
J: TRBJ2-2; V: TRBV5-1; CDR3: CASRQGQGELFF
J: TRBJ1-4; V: TRBV6-5; CDR3: CASSYDGWANEKLFF
J: TRBJ2-6; V: TRBV12-3/TRBV12-4; CDR3: CASSWTGLSSGANVLTF
J: TRBJ1-5; V: TRBV20-1; CDR3: CSARTWNQPQHF
J: TRBJ1-1; V: TRBV5-1; CDR3: CASSLLGRPEAEAFF
J: TRBJ2-7; V: TRBV11-2; CDR3: CASRVSGTGSYEQYF
J: TRBJ2-1; V: TRBV4-3; CDR3: CASSEDGNEQFF
J: TRBJ2-1; V: TRBV5-1; CDR3: CASSSLASGYNEQFF
J: TRBJ1-2; V: TRBV10-3; CDR3: CATPIGSGGYTF
J: TRBJ2-4; V: TRBV28; CDR3: CASSLSWLRLAKNIQYF
J: TRBJ2-1; V: TRBV5-1; CDR3: CASSLGGLAGGNEQFF